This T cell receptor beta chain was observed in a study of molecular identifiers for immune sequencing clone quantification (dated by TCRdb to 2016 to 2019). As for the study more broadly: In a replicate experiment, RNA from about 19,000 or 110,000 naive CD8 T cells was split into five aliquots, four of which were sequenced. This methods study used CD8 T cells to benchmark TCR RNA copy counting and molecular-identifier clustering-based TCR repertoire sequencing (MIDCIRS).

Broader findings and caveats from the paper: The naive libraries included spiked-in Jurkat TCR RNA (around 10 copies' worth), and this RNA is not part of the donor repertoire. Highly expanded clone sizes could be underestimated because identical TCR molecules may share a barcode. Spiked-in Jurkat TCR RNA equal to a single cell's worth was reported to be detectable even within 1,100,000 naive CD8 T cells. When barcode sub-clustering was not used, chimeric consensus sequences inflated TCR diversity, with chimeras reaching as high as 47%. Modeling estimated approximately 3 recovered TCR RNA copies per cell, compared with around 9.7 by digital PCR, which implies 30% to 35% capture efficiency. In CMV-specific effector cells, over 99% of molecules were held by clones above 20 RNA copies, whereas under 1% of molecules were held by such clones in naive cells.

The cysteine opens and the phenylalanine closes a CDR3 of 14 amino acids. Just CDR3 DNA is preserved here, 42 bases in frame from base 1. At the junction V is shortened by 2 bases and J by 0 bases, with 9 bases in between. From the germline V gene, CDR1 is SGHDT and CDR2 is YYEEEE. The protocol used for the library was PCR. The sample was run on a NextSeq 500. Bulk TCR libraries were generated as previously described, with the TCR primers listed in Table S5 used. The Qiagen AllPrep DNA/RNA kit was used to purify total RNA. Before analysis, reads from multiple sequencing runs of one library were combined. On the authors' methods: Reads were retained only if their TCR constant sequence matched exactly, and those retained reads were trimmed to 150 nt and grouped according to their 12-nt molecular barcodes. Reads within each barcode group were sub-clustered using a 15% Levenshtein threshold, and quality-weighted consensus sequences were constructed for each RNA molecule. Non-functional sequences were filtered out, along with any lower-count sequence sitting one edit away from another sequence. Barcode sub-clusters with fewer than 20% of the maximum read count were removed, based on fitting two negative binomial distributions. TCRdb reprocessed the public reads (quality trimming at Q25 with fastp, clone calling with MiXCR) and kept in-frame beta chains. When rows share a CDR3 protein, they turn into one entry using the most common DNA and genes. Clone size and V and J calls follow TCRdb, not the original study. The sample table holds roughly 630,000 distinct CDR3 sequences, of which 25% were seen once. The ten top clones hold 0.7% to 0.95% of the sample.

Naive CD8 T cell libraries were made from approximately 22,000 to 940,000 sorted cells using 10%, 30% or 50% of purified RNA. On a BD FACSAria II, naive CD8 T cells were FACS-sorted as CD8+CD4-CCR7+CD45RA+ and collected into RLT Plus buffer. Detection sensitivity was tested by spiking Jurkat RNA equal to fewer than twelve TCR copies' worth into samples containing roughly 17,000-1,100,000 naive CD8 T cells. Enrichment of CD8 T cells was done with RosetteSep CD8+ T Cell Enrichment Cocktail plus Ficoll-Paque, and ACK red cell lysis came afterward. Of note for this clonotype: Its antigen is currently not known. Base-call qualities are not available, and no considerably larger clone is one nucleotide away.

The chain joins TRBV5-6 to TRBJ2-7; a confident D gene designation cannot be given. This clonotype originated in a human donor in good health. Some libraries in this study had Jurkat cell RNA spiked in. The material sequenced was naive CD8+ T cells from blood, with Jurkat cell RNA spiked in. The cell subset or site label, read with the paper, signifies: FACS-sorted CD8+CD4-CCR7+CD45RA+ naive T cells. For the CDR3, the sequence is CASSFSSASYEQYF. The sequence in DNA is TGTGCCAGCAGCTTCTCCAGCGCCTCCTACGAGCAGTACTTC.